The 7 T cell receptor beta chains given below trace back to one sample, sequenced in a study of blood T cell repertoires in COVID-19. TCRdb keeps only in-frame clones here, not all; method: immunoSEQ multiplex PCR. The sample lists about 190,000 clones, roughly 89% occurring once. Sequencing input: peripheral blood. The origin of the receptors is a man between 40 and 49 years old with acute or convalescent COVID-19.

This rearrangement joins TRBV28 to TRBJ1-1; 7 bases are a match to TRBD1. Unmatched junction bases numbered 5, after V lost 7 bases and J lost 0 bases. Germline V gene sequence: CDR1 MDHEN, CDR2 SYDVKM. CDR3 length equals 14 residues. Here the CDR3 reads CASTLGQMNTEAFF. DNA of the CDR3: TGTGCCAGCACCCTGGGACAGATGAACACTGAAGCTTTCTTT.

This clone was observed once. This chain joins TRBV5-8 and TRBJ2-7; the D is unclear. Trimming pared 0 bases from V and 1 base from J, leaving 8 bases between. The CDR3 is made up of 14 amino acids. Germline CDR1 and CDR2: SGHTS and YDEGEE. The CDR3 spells CASSLGGTSYEQYF. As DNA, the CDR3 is TGTGCCAGCAGCTTGGGCGGAACTTCCTACGAGCAGTACTTC.

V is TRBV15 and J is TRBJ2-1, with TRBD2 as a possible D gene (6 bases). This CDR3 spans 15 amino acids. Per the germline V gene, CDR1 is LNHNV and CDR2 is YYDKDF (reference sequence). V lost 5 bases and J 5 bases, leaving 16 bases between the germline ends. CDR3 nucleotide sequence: TGTGCCACCAGCGGGGTGGCGGGGTTTAACAATGAGCAGTTCTTC. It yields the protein CATSGVAGFNNEQFF.

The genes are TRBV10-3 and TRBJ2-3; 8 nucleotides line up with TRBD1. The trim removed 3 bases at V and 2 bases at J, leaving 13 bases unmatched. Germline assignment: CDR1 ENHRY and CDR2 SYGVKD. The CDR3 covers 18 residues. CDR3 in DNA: TGTGCCATCAGTGAAATGACAGGGGCCGCGAGTTACACAGATACGCAGTATTTT. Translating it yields CAISEMTGAASYTDTQYF.

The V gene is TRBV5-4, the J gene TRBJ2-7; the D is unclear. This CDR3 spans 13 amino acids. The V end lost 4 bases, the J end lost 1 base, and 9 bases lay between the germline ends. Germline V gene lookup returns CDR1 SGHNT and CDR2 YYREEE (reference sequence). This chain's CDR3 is CASSPPSSYEQYF. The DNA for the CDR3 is TGTGCCAGCAGCCCCCCGTCGTCCTACGAGCAGTACTTC.

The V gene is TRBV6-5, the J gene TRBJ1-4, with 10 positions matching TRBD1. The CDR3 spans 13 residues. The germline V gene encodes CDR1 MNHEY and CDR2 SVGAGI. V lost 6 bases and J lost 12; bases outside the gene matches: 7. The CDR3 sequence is CASRETGGSELFF. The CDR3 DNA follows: TGTGCCAGCAGAGAGACAGGGGGCAGCGAACTGTTTTTT.

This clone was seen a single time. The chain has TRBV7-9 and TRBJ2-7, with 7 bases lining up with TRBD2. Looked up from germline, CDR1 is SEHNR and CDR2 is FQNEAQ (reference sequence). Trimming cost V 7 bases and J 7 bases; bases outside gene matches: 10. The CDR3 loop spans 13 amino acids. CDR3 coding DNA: TGTGCCAGCACCCCCGGGGGGTCGGGAGAGCAGTACTTC. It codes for CASTPGGSGEQYF.